Listed below are T cell receptor beta chains from one sample, sequenced in a study of HIV-infected patients and healthy controls. TCRdb itself ran the 5' RACE reads through MiXCR, one entry per CDR3 protein. The sample lists nearly 25,000 distinct CDR3 sequences, about 8.5% occurring once. The sequencing input was blood. The receptors stem from an adult in good health. The CDR3 runs from the conserved cysteine through the conserved F or W. The D gene is left open where the match is weak. Only some rows state a clone size, as once, few, many or a class for expanded clones.

v_gene,abundance,j_gene,d_gene,len,CDR3aa,CDR3nt
TRBV10-2,.,TRBJ1-5,TRBD1,16,CASSGPGTANNQPQHF,TGCGCCAGCAGTGGCCCCGGGACAGCCAACAATCAGCCCCAGCATTTT
TRBV7-9,many,TRBJ2-7,.,12,CASSLQTGGQYF,TGTGCCAGCAGCCTCCAGACCGGGGGGCAGTACTTC
TRBV20-1,many,TRBJ2-7,.,13,CSATNGQPYEQYF,TGCAGTGCTACAAACGGACAGCCCTACGAGCAGTACTTC
TRBV6-2/TRBV6-3,many,TRBJ2-2,.,14,CASSPPDRTGELFF,TGTGCCAGCAGTCCCCCTGACAGGACCGGGGAGCTGTTTTTT
TRBV25-1,many,TRBJ2-5,.,14,CASSESYSPETQYF,TGTGCCAGCAGTGAATCATACAGCCCGGAGACCCAGTACTTC
TRBV19,many,TRBJ1-1,TRBD1,17,CASRRGIGDRANTEAFF,TGTGCCAGTAGAAGGGGAATTGGGGACAGAGCGAACACTGAAGCTTTCTTT
TRBV28,many,TRBJ2-1,TRBD2,18,CASSFMGGTSSSYNEQFF,TGTGCCAGCAGTTTTATGGGAGGGACGAGTAGCTCCTACAATGAGCAGTTCTTC
TRBV7-2,.,TRBJ2-4,.,14,CASSLEGPKNIQYF,TGTGCCAGCAGCTTAGAAGGGCCCAAAAACATTCAGTACTTC
TRBV12-3/TRBV12-4,.,TRBJ1-5,.,19,CASSLGVWGQSYSNQPQHF,TGTGCCAGCAGTTTAGGGGTTTGGGGGCAGTCGTATAGCAATCAGCCCCAGCATTTT
TRBV9,medium-sized,TRBJ2-5,.,14,CASSVGGSDGTQYF,TGTGCCAGCAGCGTAGGTGGTAGCGATGGGACCCAGTACTTC
TRBV7-9,few,TRBJ2-3,.,13,CASSLISRDTQYF,TGTGCCAGCAGCTTGATCTCTCGGGATACGCAGTATTTT
TRBV7-9,medium-sized,TRBJ2-2,.,13,CASRGKGTGELFF,TGTGCCAGCAGGGGGAAGGGCACCGGGGAGCTGTTTTTT
TRBV4-3,few,TRBJ1-2,TRBD1,15,CASSPRDRTNYGYTF,TGCGCCAGCAGCCCCCGGGACAGGACGAACTATGGCTACACCTTC
TRBV28,many,TRBJ1-1,TRBD1,14,CASSKPADRAEAFF,TGTGCCAGCAGTAAACCCGCGGACAGGGCGGAAGCTTTCTTT
TRBV29-1,few,TRBJ2-7,.,12,CSVRRSGHEQYF,TGCAGCGTCCGTCGGTCGGGCCACGAGCAGTACTTC
TRBV11-2,many,TRBJ2-7,.,14,CASSLPLGVREQYF,TGTGCCAGCAGCTTGCCCCTCGGAGTTCGCGAGCAGTACTTC
TRBV19,many,TRBJ2-5,.,13,CASSRGYQETQYF,TGTGCCAGTAGCCGGGGGTACCAAGAGACCCAGTACTTC
TRBV6-2/TRBV6-3,few,TRBJ1-1,TRBD1,18,CASSYPSRDRGKNTEAFF,TGTGCCAGCAGTTACCCGTCTCGGGACAGGGGGAAGAACACTGAAGCTTTCTTT
TRBV2,many,TRBJ2-4,.,12,CASSSWVDIQYF,TGTGCCAGCAGTAGTTGGGTGGACATTCAGTACTTC
TRBV29-1,.,TRBJ2-5,.,14,CSVEIRPNQETQYF,TGCAGCGTTGAGATCCGGCCGAACCAAGAGACCCAGTACTTC
TRBV11-3,many,TRBJ2-5,.,15,CASSQGSSRTETQYF,TGTGCCAGCAGCCAAGGGTCTAGTAGAACGGAGACCCAGTACTTC
TRBV7-2,many,TRBJ2-7,TRBD1,16,CASSLAGTGTSYEQYF,TGTGCCAGCAGCCTAGCCGGGACAGGTACTTCCTACGAGCAGTACTTC
TRBV6-5,.,TRBJ2-7,TRBD1,16,CASSIGQGTVVYEQYF,TGTGCCAGCAGTATCGGACAGGGTACTGTTGTCTACGAGCAGTACTTC
TRBV28,many,TRBJ2-1,.,12,CASSLPINEQFF,TGTGCCAGCAGTTTACCCATCAATGAGCAGTTCTTC
TRBV7-2,few,TRBJ2-5,.,15,CASSLEESEQETQYF,TGTGCCAGCAGCTTAGAAGAATCCGAGCAAGAGACCCAGTACTTC
TRBV9,many,TRBJ2-3,TRBD2,16,CASSSRAGGRGDTQYF,TGTGCCAGCAGCTCCCGAGCGGGGGGCCGGGGAGATACGCAGTATTTT
TRBV7-6,.,TRBJ2-7,.,12,CASSGPRGEQYF,TGTGCCAGCAGCGGCCCGAGGGGGGAGCAGTACTTC
TRBV11-1,many,TRBJ1-5,.,14,CASSLRGFNQPQHF,TGTGCCAGCAGCTTGAGGGGGTTCAATCAGCCCCAGCATTTT
TRBV10-3,many,TRBJ1-2,.,17,CATNKGPPQASNYGYTF,TGTGCCACCAATAAGGGTCCTCCACAGGCCTCTAACTATGGCTACACCTTC
TRBV29-1,many,TRBJ1-1,TRBD1,16,CSVEEHRGFLNTEAFF,TGCAGCGTTGAAGAGCACAGGGGTTTTTTGAACACTGAAGCTTTCTTT
TRBV2,many,TRBJ2-3,.,13,CASRADPTDTQYF,TGTGCCAGCAGGGCAGACCCCACAGATACGCAGTATTTT
TRBV30,few,TRBJ1-2,TRBD1,12,CAWSPRDSHYTF,TGTGCCTGGAGTCCGAGGGACAGTCACTACACCTTC
TRBV19,many,TRBJ2-7,.,15,CASSMAQGKSYEQYF,TGTGCCAGTAGTATGGCCCAGGGGAAGTCCTACGAGCAGTACTTC
TRBV20-1,many,TRBJ2-3,.,14,CSARSLAPTDTQYF,TGCAGTGCTAGGAGTCTTGCCCCCACAGATACGCAGTATTTT
TRBV6-5,many,TRBJ2-5,.,17,CASSYRTPGPQRETQYF,TGTGCCAGCAGTTATCGCACACCGGGACCCCAGCGGGAGACCCAGTACTTC
TRBV5-1,few,TRBJ2-3,TRBD2,17,CASSTQERGVHTDTQYF,TGCGCCAGCAGCACACAAGAGCGGGGGGTTCACACAGATACGCAGTATTTT
TRBV20-1,many,TRBJ2-7,TRBD1,14,CSALRRTGGDEQYF,TGCAGTGCTCTAAGGCGGACAGGGGGGGACGAGCAGTACTTC
TRBV12-5,few,TRBJ1-1,.,13,CASGSPAPPEAFF,TGTGCTAGTGGTTCCCCGGCCCCGCCTGAAGCTTTCTTT
TRBV4-1,.,TRBJ2-1,.,17,CASSQETGVSSYNEQFF,TGCGCCAGCAGCCAAGAGACAGGAGTGAGCTCCTACAATGAGCAGTTCTTC
TRBV12-3/TRBV12-4,many,TRBJ2-3,.,14,CASAFGGRTDTQYF,TGTGCCAGCGCCTTTGGGGGGCGCACAGATACGCAGTATTTT
TRBV7-9,many,TRBJ2-2,.,12,CASSLAHGELFF,TGTGCCAGCAGCTTAGCCCACGGGGAGCTGTTTTTT
TRBV25-1,few,TRBJ2-7,.,13,CASSEWTDYEQYF,TGTGCCAGCAGTGAATGGACGGACTACGAGCAGTACTTC
TRBV28,many,TRBJ2-2,TRBD1,18,CASSLWERRGNGPGELFF,TGTGCCAGCAGTTTATGGGAACGCAGGGGGAACGGGCCCGGGGAGCTGTTTTTT
TRBV7-2,few,TRBJ1-2,.,16,CASSLDGSATSSRYTF,TGTGCCAGCAGCCTAGACGGGTCAGCTACATCGTCGCGCTACACCTTC
TRBV6-1,many,TRBJ2-7,.,14,CASSELGDFSEQYF,TGTGCCAGCAGTGAACTGGGGGATTTTAGCGAGCAGTACTTC
TRBV6-6,.,TRBJ2-3,.,13,CASSYYKTDTQYF,TGTGCCAGCAGTTACTACAAGACAGATACGCAGTATTTT
TRBV27,many,TRBJ1-4,TRBD1,15,CASSSRTGPLEKLFF,TGTGCCAGCAGTTCACGGACAGGGCCGCTAGAAAAACTGTTTTTT
TRBV30,many,TRBJ2-1,.,16,CASYRQWGNTYNEQFF,TGTGCCTCCTACCGACAGTGGGGCAATACCTACAATGAGCAGTTCTTC